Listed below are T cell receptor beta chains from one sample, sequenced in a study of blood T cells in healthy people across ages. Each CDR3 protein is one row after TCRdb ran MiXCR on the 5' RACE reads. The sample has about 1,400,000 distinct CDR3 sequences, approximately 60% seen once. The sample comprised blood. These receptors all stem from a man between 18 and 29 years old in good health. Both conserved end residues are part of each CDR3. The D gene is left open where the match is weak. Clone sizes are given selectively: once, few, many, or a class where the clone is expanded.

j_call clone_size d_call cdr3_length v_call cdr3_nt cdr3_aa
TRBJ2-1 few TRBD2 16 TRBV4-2 TGTGCCAGCAGCCAGGTAGCGGGGGGGCCGAGGAATGAGCAGTTCTTC CASSQVAGGPRNEQFF
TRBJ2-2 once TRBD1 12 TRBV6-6 TGTGCCGGCCAAGGGGGCTCCGGGGAGCTGTTTTTT CAGQGGSGELFF
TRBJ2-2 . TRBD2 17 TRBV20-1 TGCAGTGCTAGAGTCCCTAGCGGGGCCTTGAACACCGGGGAGCTGTTTTTT CSARVPSGALNTGELFF
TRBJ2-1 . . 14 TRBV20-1 TGCAGTGCTATCCTGGGGGGTGGTTACAATGAGCAGTTCTTC CSAILGGGYNEQFF
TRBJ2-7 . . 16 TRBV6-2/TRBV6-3 TGTGCCAGCAGTTACAGTAGATCGGGGGTTTCCTACGAGCAGTACTTC CASSYSRSGVSYEQYF
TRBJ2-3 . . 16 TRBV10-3 TGTGCCATCAGTGAGCCGACAATCTCGAGGCCAGATACGCAGTATTTT CAISEPTISRPDTQYF
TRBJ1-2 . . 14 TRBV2 TGTGCCAGCAGTGACGTCCGGGACACCGGAGGCTACACCTTC CASSDVRDTGGYTF
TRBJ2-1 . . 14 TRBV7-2 TGTGCCAGCAGCTTAACCCCAGGGTACAATGAGCAGTTCTTC CASSLTPGYNEQFF
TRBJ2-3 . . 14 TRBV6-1 TGTGCCAGCAGTGCCCGCTTTGATCCAAACACGCAGTATTTT CASSARFDPNTQYF
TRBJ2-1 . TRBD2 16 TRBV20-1 TGCAGTGCTAGAGATCTGGGCGGGAGAGGGTACAATGAGCAGTTCTTC CSARDLGGRGYNEQFF
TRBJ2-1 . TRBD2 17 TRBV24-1 TGTGCCACCAGTGATTCGATGACTGGGGAGGGTTACAATGAGCAGTTCTTC CATSDSMTGEGYNEQFF
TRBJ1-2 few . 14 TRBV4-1 TGCGCCAGCAGCCCCCCCCCGGGGAGAGAGGGCTACACCTTC CASSPPPGREGYTF
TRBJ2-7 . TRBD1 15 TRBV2 TGTGCCAGCCGAAGGGACAGATCAGTACCTTACGAGCAGTACTTC CASRRDRSVPYEQYF
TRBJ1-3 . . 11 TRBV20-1 TGCAGTGCTAGAGATCGCCACACCATATATTTT CSARDRHTIYF
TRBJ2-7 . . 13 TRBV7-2 TGTGCCAGCACCCAGAGGACCTCCTACGAGCAGTACTTC CASTQRTSYEQYF